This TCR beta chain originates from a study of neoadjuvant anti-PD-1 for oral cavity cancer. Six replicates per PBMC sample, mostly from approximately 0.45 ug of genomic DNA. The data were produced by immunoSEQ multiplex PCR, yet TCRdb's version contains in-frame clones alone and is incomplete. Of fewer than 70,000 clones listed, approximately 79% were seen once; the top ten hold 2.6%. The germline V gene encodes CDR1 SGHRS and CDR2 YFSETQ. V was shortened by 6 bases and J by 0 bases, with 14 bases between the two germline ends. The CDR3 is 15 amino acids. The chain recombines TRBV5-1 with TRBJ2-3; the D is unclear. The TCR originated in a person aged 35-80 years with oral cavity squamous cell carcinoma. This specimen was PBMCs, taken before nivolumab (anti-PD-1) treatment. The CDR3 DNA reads TGCGCCAGCAAGTTATGGTTTACTAGCACAGATACGCAGTATTTT. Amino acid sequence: CASKLWFTSTDTQYF.